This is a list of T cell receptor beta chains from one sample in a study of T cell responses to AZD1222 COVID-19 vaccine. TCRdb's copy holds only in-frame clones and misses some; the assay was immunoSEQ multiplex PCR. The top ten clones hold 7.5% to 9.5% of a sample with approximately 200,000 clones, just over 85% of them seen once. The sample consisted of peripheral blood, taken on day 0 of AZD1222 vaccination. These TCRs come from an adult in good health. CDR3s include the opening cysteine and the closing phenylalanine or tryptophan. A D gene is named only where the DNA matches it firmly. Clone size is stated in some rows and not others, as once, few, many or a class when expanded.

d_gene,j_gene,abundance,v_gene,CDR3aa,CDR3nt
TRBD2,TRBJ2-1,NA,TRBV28,CASSLWTSGGHNEQFF,TGTGCCAGCAGTTTGTGGACTAGCGGGGGACACAATGAGCAGTTCTTC
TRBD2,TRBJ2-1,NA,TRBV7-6,CASSLVPGLAGVNEQFF,TGTGCCAGCAGCTTAGTCCCGGGACTAGCGGGGGTAAATGAGCAGTTCTTC
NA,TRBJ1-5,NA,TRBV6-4,CASSDSFMAGNQPQHF,TGTGCCAGCAGTGACTCCTTTATGGCCGGTAATCAGCCCCAGCATTTT
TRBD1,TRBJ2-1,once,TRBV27,CASSPLRDRNEQFF,TGTGCCAGCAGTCCTCTCCGGGACAGGAATGAGCAGTTCTTC
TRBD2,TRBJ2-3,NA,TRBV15,CATSSALAGGRTDTQYF,TGTGCCACCAGCAGCGCACTAGCGGGGGGGCGGACAGATACGCAGTATTTT
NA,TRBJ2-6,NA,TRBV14,CASSQVRGSYSGANVLTF,TGTGCCAGCAGCCAAGTTCGGGGCTCTTACTCTGGGGCCAACGTCCTGACTTTC
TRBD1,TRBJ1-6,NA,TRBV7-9,CASSPGQGGDSPLHF,TGTGCCAGCAGCCCGGGACAGGGGGGCGATTCACCCCTCCACTTT
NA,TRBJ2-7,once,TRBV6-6,CASSSPRGHEQYF,TGTGCCAGCAGTTCCCCGAGGGGCCACGAGCAGTACTTC
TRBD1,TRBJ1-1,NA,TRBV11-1,CASTRGDREGTEAFF,TGTGCCAGCACGCGGGGGGACAGGGAAGGCACTGAAGCTTTCTTT
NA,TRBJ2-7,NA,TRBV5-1,CASSFRALSDEQYF,TGCGCCAGCAGCTTTAGGGCCCTCTCGGACGAGCAGTACTTC
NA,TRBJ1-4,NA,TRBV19,CASSIAPMGGEKLFF,TGTGCCAGTAGTATAGCCCCCATGGGGGGGGAAAAACTGTTTTTT
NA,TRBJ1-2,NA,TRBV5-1,CASSHAESRGYGYTF,TGCGCCAGCAGCCACGCTGAGTCAAGGGGCTATGGCTACACCTTC
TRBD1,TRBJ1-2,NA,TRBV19,CASSIETGDYGYTF,TGTGCCAGTAGTATAGAGACAGGGGACTATGGCTACACCTTC
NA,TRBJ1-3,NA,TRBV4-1,CASSYTGNTIYF,TGCGCCAGCAGCTACACTGGAAACACCATATATTTT
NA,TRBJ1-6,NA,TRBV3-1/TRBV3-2,CASSLAGGTNSPLHF,TGTGCCAGCAGCCTCGCGGGAGGTACTAATTCACCCCTCCACTTT
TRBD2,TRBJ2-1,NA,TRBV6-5,CASSSPKRGPYNEQFF,TGTGCCAGCAGTTCACCCAAGCGGGGGCCGTACAATGAGCAGTTCTTC
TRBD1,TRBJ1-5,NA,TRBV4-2,CASSQRRTGVGQPQHF,TGTGCCAGCAGCCAACGGCGAACAGGGGTAGGTCAGCCCCAGCATTTT
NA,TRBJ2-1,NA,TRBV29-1,CSVWHWGGEQFF,TGCAGCGTTTGGCATTGGGGAGGAGAGCAGTTCTTC
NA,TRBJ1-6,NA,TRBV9,CASSVAGVDSPLHF,TGTGCCAGCAGCGTAGCAGGGGTTGATTCACCCCTCCACTTT
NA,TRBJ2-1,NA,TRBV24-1,CATSTAGRRQNNEQFF,TGTGCCACCAGTACCGCCGGACGGAGACAGAACAATGAGCAGTTCTTC
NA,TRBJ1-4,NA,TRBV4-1,CASSQGGPNEKLFF,TGCGCCAGCAGCCAAGGGGGACCTAATGAAAAACTGTTTTTT
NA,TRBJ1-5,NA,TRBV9,CASSEGFNSNQPQHF,TGTGCCAGCAGCGAAGGGTTTAATAGCAATCAGCCCCAGCATTTT
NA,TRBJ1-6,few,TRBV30,CAWMSSRISPLHF,TGTGCCTGGATGAGCAGCAGGATTTCACCCCTCCACTTT
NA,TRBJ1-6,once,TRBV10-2,CASSPAQGSPLHF,TGCGCCAGCAGCCCCGCCCAAGGTTCACCCCTCCACTTT
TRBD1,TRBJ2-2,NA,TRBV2,CASRLGQGKGTGELFF,TGTGCCAGCAGGCTGGGACAGGGAAAAGGTACCGGGGAGCTGTTTTTT
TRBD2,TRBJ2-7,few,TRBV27,CASSRGLASYEQYF,TGTGCCAGCAGTAGGGGACTAGCAAGCTACGAGCAGTACTTC
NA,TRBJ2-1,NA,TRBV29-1,CSVGPSFGYNEQFF,TGCAGCGTTGGCCCTAGCTTCGGCTACAATGAGCAGTTCTTC
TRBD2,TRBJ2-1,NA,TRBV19,CASSSSGGANEQFF,TGTGCCAGTAGTTCTAGCGGGGGGGCCAATGAGCAGTTCTTC
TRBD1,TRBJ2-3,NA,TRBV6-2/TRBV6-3,CASSSPGQDTQYF,TGTGCCAGCAGTTCACCGGGACAGGATACGCAGTATTTT
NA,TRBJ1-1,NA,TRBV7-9,CASEAPSNTEAFF,TGTGCCAGCGAGGCCCCATCGAACACTGAAGCTTTCTTT
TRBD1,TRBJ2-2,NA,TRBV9,CASSVRDRGRGELFF,TGTGCCAGCAGCGTCCGGGACAGGGGGCGCGGGGAGCTGTTTTTT
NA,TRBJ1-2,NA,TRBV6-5,CASSYLSPRGYTF,TGTGCCAGCAGTTACTTGAGTCCCAGGGGCTACACCTTC
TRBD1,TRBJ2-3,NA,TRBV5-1,CASTAGLGTGGETDTQYF,TGCGCCAGCACCGCGGGATTAGGGACAGGGGGCGAGACAGATACGCAGTATTTT
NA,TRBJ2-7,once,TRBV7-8,CASSLGRDEQYF,TGTGCCAGCAGCTTAGGGAGGGACGAGCAGTACTTC
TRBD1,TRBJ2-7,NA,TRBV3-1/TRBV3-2,CASSLGQGYEQYF,TGTGCCAGCAGCCTCGGACAGGGGTACGAGCAGTACTTC
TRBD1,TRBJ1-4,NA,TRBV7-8,CASRRYRGTNEKLFF,TGTGCCAGCAGACGATACAGGGGTACTAATGAAAAACTGTTTTTT
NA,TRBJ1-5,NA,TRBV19,CASSMGGNQPQHF,TGTGCCAGTAGTATGGGGGGGAATCAGCCCCAGCATTTT
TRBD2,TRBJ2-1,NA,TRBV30,CAWSVTPLAGVGEQFF,TGTGCCTGGAGTGTTACCCCTCTAGCGGGGGTTGGAGAGCAGTTCTTC
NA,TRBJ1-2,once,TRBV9,CASSARANYGYTF,TGTGCCAGCAGCGCCAGGGCTAACTATGGCTACACCTTC
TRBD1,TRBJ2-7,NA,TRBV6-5,CASSSRQGAEQYF,TGTGCCAGCAGTTCGAGACAGGGCGCCGAGCAGTACTTC
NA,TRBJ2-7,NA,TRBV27,CASSPRQLPGYEQYF,TGTGCCAGCAGTCCAAGACAACTCCCGGGGTACGAGCAGTACTTC
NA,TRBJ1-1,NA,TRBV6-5,CASSSRDTSRWAFF,TGTGCCAGCAGCTCTCGGGACACCTCACGGTGGGCTTTCTTT
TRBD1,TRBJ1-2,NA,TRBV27,CASSLRRGQGPLGGYTF,TGTGCCAGCAGTTTAAGAAGGGGACAGGGCCCCCTGGGTGGCTACACCTTC
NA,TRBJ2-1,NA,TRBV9,CASSAPVNEQFF,TGTGCCAGCAGCGCCCCGGTCAATGAGCAGTTCTTC
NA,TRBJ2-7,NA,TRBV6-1,CASSEAKVLPYEQYF,TGTGCCAGCAGTGAAGCAAAGGTCCTCCCCTACGAGCAGTACTTC
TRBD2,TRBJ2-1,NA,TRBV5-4,CASSLGAGGSYNEQFF,TGTGCCAGCAGCTTGGGCGCGGGGGGCTCCTACAATGAGCAGTTCTTC
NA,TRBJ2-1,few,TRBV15,CATSSPSGKPYNEQFF,TGTGCCACCAGCAGTCCTTCGGGGAAACCTTACAATGAGCAGTTCTTC
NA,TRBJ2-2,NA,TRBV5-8,CASSLGVTEITGELFF,TGTGCCAGCAGCTTGGGGGTGACAGAAATCACCGGGGAGCTGTTTTTT
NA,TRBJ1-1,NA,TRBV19,CASSIIGREGTEAFF,TGTGCCAGTAGTATCATTGGGAGGGAGGGCACTGAAGCTTTCTTT
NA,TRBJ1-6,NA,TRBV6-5,CASSKGGYNSPLHF,TGTGCCAGCAGCAAGGGGGGTTATAATTCACCCCTCCACTTT
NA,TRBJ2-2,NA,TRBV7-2,CASSPRTINGELFF,TGTGCCAGCAGCCCTCGGACAATTAACGGGGAGCTGTTTTTT
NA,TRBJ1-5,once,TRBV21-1,CASSKALWDRTNVNQPQHF,TGTGCCAGCAGCAAAGCGCTTTGGGACAGGACCAATGTCAACCAGCCCCAGCATTTT
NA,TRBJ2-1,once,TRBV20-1,CSASTGHQANEQFF,TGCAGTGCTAGTACTGGCCACCAGGCCAATGAGCAGTTCTTC
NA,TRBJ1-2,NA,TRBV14,CASSQAKAYGYTF,TGTGCCAGCAGCCAAGCGAAGGCCTATGGCTACACCTTC
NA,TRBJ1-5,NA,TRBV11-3,CASSLDSAVYQPQHF,TGTGCCAGCAGCTTAGACAGTGCGGTGTATCAGCCCCAGCATTTT
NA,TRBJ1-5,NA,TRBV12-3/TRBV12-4,CASSKNQPQHF,TGTGCCAGTTCGAAAAATCAGCCCCAGCATTTT
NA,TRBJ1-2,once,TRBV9,CASSVGASGDYGYTF,TGTGCCAGCAGCGTAGGAGCCTCCGGGGACTATGGCTACACCTTC
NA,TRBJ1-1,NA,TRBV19,CASSFRQNTEAFF,TGTGCCAGTAGTTTCAGACAGAACACTGAAGCTTTCTTT
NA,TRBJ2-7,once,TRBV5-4,CASSLAQPSTYEQYF,TGTGCCAGCAGCTTGGCGCAGCCTTCGACCTACGAGCAGTACTTC
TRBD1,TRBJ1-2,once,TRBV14,CASSQELGQGGGYTF,TGTGCCAGCAGCCAAGAGCTCGGACAGGGAGGTGGCTACACCTTC